The 20 T cell receptor beta chains below come from one sample, sequenced in a study of blood T cell repertoires in COVID-19. Sequencing was performed with immunoSEQ multiplex PCR; in TCRdb, only in-frame clones are kept and a portion is missing. This sample yields 250,000 or so clones, of which roughly 86% are seen a single time; 8.5% to 9% belongs to the top ten. Sequencing was performed on peripheral blood. These TCRs come from a man between 35 and 55 years old with active or convalescent COVID-19.

The chain has TRBV10-2 and TRBJ2-5; maybe TRBD1 (6 bases). In germline, CDR1 is WSHSY, CDR2 SAAADI. The CDR3 runs to 13 residues. V lost 8 bases to trimming and J lost 4 bases, with 14 bases between them. CDR3 region: CASALDSGETQYF. The CDR3 bases are TGCGCCAGCGCCCTGGACAGCGGAGAGACCCAGTACTTC.

The rearrangement joins TRBV5-1 to TRBJ2-3, with a weak D call TRBD2 (5 bases). Looked up from germline, CDR1 is SGHRS and CDR2 is YFSETQ. The CDR3 runs to 16 residues. Deletions cut 4 bases from V and 0 bases from J, with 15 bases between. Written as DNA, the CDR3 is TGCGCCAGCAGCCCCGGGTGGGGAGTAAGCACAGATACGCAGTATTTT. This encodes CASSPGWGVSTDTQYF.

This chain joins TRBV3-1 (or the pseudogene TRBV3-2) and TRBJ2-5; 8 bases match TRBD1. CDR1 is LGHDT and CDR2 is YNNKEL in the germline V gene (reference sequence). After removal of 4 bases from V and 6 bases from J, the junction contained 10 bases not matched to a gene. CDR3 size: 15 residues. The CDR3 DNA reads TGTGCCAGCAGCCCCACCGGAACAGGGGGACAGACCCAGTACTTC. This encodes CASSPTGTGGQTQYF.

The chain recombines TRBV5-4 with TRBJ2-1, with 10 bases that match TRBD2. This CDR3 is 18 amino acids long. The germline V gene has CDR1 SGHNT and CDR2 YYREEE (reference sequence). V gave up 3 bases and J gave up 8 bases; unmatched junction bases: 17. The CDR3 spells CASSSRGGAGGLVDEQFF. DNA of the CDR3: TGTGCCAGCAGCTCCCGGGGGGGAGCGGGGGGGCTCGTGGATGAGCAGTTCTTC.

This rearrangement joins TRBV2 to TRBJ2-2; D remains unclear. Trimming stripped 0 bases from V and 1 base from J, with 9 bases between. The CDR3 loop spans 16 amino acids. The germline CDR1 and CDR2 sequences are SNHLY and FYNNEI. CDR3 loop: CASSEARTRNTGELFF. CDR3 nucleotides: TGTGCCAGCAGTGAAGCAAGAACGCGGAACACCGGGGAGCTGTTTTTT.

The chain joins TRBV5-4 to TRBJ2-7, with 7 bases matching TRBD1. This CDR3 region has 15 residues. Germline trimming cut 4 bases from V and 7 bases from J; bases unmatched to any gene: 14. Germline CDR1 is SGHNT and CDR2 is YYREEE (reference sequence). The CDR3 reads CASSQARGRSGEQYF. CDR3 DNA: TGTGCCAGCAGCCAAGCTAGGGGGCGATCTGGGGAGCAGTACTTC.

The table lists this clone with a count of one. The rearrangement links TRBV2 to TRBJ1-2; 9 bases align to TRBD1. V lost 7 bases and J lost 8; bases outside the gene matches: 8. From germline, CDR1 is SNHLY and CDR2 FYNNEI. CDR3 length: 13 amino acids. As DNA, the CDR3 is TGTGCCAGCACCGGGACAGGGAACGGAGGCTACACCTTC. Translation gives CASTGTGNGGYTF.

The chain uses TRBV11-3 and TRBJ1-6; 10 positions agree with TRBD1. Unmatched junction bases numbered 1, after V lost 4 bases and J lost 7 bases. The CDR3 length is 14 residues. Germline lookup yields CDR1 SGHNT and CDR2 YENEEA. CDR3 protein: CASSWDRGNSPLHF. In DNA, the CDR3 is TGTGCCAGCAGCTGGGACAGGGGCAATTCACCCCTCCACTTT.

The chain has TRBV30 and TRBJ1-5; D uncertain. Per the germline V gene, CDR1 is GTSNPN and CDR2 is SVGIG (reference sequence). The CDR3 covers 15 residues. The V gene lost 6 bases and the J gene lost 8 bases, with 23 bases spanning the gap. CDR3 nucleotide sequence: TGTGCCTGTTCGTCGGGCAGCAGAAAGGGAGAGCCCCAGCATTTT. Translated: CACSSGSRKGEPQHF. Filled out from reference TRBV30 and TRBJ1-5, the complete variable domain reads SQTIHQWPATLVQPVGSPLSLECTVEGTSNPNLYWYRQAAGRGLQLLFYSVGIGQISSEVPQNLSASRPQDRQFILSSKKLLLSDSGFYLCACSSGSRKGEPQHFGDGTRLSIL.

This rearrangement joins TRBV3-1 (or the pseudogene TRBV3-2) to TRBJ2-1; 8 bases line up with TRBD1. Germline V CDR1 and CDR2: LGHDT, YNNKEL (reference sequence). The CDR3 extends over 15 amino acids. Unmatched junction bases numbered 1, after V lost 2 bases and J lost 1 base. As DNA, the CDR3 is TGTGCCAGCAGCCAAAGACAGGGGTCCTACAATGAGCAGTTCTTC. This sequence encodes CASSQRQGSYNEQFF.

This clone has just one count. This sequence joins TRBV27 and TRBJ2-7, with 8 bases identical to TRBD1. There are 14 residues in the CDR3. Trimming cost V 5 bases and J 6 bases; bases outside gene matches: 9. Germline CDR1 MNHEY, CDR2 SMNVEV (reference sequence). CDR3 coding DNA: TGTGCCAGCAGTGCTAGGACAGGGCAAAGCGAGCAGTACTTC. Translated: CASSARTGQSEQYF.

The V gene is TRBV7-9, the J gene TRBJ1-6, with a tentative D call TRBD1 (5 bases). The V and J ends lost 5 bases and 4 bases respectively, with 15 bases between them. The CDR3 totals 16 residues. Germline CDR1 SEHNR, CDR2 FQNEAQ (reference sequence). CDR3: CASSDRRPIYNSPLHF. CDR3 in DNA: TGTGCCAGCAGCGACAGACGGCCTATATATAATTCACCCCTCCACTTT.

A single count supports this clone. J is TRBJ2-7 and V is TRBV6-5, with D possibly TRBD1 on 5 matching bases. From germline, CDR1 is MNHEY and CDR2 SVGAGI. The CDR3 consists of 12 residues. V lost 7 bases, J lost 2 bases, and 9 bases lay in between. Here the CDR3 reads CASKGRAYEQYF. In DNA, the CDR3 is TGTGCCAGCAAGGGCAGGGCCTACGAGCAGTACTTC.

This clone was seen just once. Other DNA sequences in this specimen translate into the identical CDR3. This rearrangement joins TRBV5-6 to TRBJ2-3; D call uncertain. Trimming removed 5 bases from V and 2 bases from J, with 6 bases in between. The CDR3 loop spans 12 amino acids. Per germline, CDR1 SGHDT and CDR2 YYEEEE. The CDR3 protein is CASSSYTDTQYF. The CDR3 region has the DNA TGTGCCAGCAGTTCCTACACAGATACGCAGTATTTT.

With regard to this clone: Other nucleotide sequences in the sample specify the same CDR3. The chain is built from TRBV12-5 and TRBJ2-3; 12 bases are a match to TRBD2. J lost 1 base, V lost 1 base, and 0 bases had no gene match. The length of the CDR3 is 16 residues. Per germline, CDR1 LGHNT and CDR2 FRNRAP. The CDR3 region is CASGLGLAGGTDTQYF. The CDR3 nucleotides are TGTGCTAGTGGTTTGGGACTAGCGGGGGGCACAGATACGCAGTATTTT.

CDR3 protein: CASSLGGWGNIQYF. The CDR3, as DNA: TGTGCCAGCAGCCTGGGGGGCTGGGGAAACATTCAGTACTTC. The V call is TRBV5-6, the J call TRBJ2-4, with D possibly called TRBD1 or TRBD2 (6 bases each). The V end was cut by 4 bases, the J end by 6 bases, with 14 bases between. This CDR3 comprises 14 residues. Germline CDR1 is SGHDT and CDR2 is YYEEEE.

In its sample, this clone was seen once. The chain employs TRBV18 and TRBJ1-1; 7 positions agree with TRBD1. The CDR3 totals 14 residues. Germline V gene sequence: CDR1 KGHSH, CDR2 LQKENI. J lost 0 bases, V lost 3 bases, and 1 base had no gene match. CDR3 in amino acids: CASSPGTVNTEAFF. CDR3 nucleotide sequence: TGTGCCAGCTCACCCGGGACAGTGAACACTGAAGCTTTCTTT.

The chain combines TRBV5-4 with TRBJ2-3, with TRBD2 matching 8 bases. Germline CDR1 and CDR2: SGHNT and YYREEE (reference sequence). The CDR3 runs to 14 residues. V shed 1 base, J shed 4 bases, and the junction held 2 bases outside the gene matches. The CDR3 DNA follows: TGTGCCAGCAGCTTGCGGGAGGGCCCAGATACGCAGTATTTT. Amino acids: CASSLREGPDTQYF.

In nucleotides, the CDR3 is TGTGCCAGCAGCTTAGGAACCGCAGGATCCTATGGCTACACCTTC. Its translation is CASSLGTAGSYGYTF. The chain couples TRBV7-2 to TRBJ1-2; D remains unclear. The CDR3 is 15 residues long. Germline CDR1 and CDR2: SGHTA and FQGNSA. The V end lost 1 base, the J end lost 4 bases, and 13 bases lay between the germline ends.

The chain employs TRBV6-5 and TRBJ2-5; D possibly corresponds to TRBD2 (5 bases). Looked up from germline, CDR1 is MNHEY and CDR2 is SVGAGI. The CDR3 loop spans 13 amino acids. The V gene lost 2 bases and the J gene lost 5 bases, with 9 bases spanning the gap. CDR3 in DNA: TGTGCCAGCAGTTACGTGAGAGGGGAGACCCAGTACTTC. As protein: CASSYVRGETQYF.